This TCR beta chain was observed in a study of breast tumors, draining lymph nodes, adjacent tissues. The length of the CDR3 is 15 residues. The germline V gene encodes CDR1 DFQATT and CDR2 SNEGSKA (reference sequence). Trimming took 1 base from V and 0 from J; bases not matched to a gene: 4. Using its own MiXCR run on the multiplex PCR reads, TCRdb lists one record per CDR3 protein. The table lists under 45,000 distinct CDR3 sequences, 35% to 40% of them singletons. Many counts were recorded for this clonotype. This chain links TRBV20-1 with TRBJ2-7; 9 bases line up with TRBD2. The sample taken for sequencing was breast tumor tissue. The TCR comes from a female donor with breast cancer. Some clones in this sample may be carry-over from other donors' samples. The CDR3 region has the DNA TGCAGTGCTAGAGTTCCTAGCGGGACCTCCTACGAGCAGTACTTC. Translated: CSARVPSGTSYEQYF.